This TCR beta chain was observed in a study of blood T cells in healthy people across ages. A J-beta primer mix and a sample-barcoded 5' primer were used in a second PCR of roughly 7 to 12 cycles. Every single cDNA molecule received a tag from a template-switch adaptor with 12 random nucleotides. TCRdb reanalysed the 5' RACE reads using MiXCR and keeps one entry per CDR3 protein. This repertoire shows hundreds of thousands of distinct CDR3 sequences, about 36% found once; its top ten account for approximately 13%. Study-level results: Conclusively comparing naive with antigen-experienced cells was impossible with unsorted PBMCs.

With V trimmed by 3 bases and J by 4 bases, 8 bases remained unmatched. The CDR3 covers 16 residues. Germline V gene sequence: CDR1 MGHRA, CDR2 YSYEKL. With respect to this clonotype: The antigen remains unidentified.

V and J are TRBV4-1 and TRBJ2-1; TRBD2 matches at 8 bases. The clonotype was recovered from a man aged 18-30 years in good health. The sequenced sample consisted of blood. The CDR3 DNA sequence: TGCGCCAGCAGCCAGCATGCTAGCGGGTCTTACAATGAGCAGTTCTTC. Residues: CASSQHASGSYNEQFF.